Listed here are 32 T cell receptor beta chains from one sample, sequenced in a study of blood T cell repertoires in COVID-19. Data came from immunoSEQ multiplex PCR; TCRdb stores just in-frame clones and leaves some out. In the table there are around 220,000 clones, approximately 91% of which are singletons. The sequenced sample consisted of peripheral blood. Every receptor here comes from a woman between 35 and 50 years old who had recovered from COVID-19.

There are a few counts of this clone. This chain joins TRBV12-3 or TRBV12-4 and TRBJ2-5; maybe TRBD1 (6 bases). V was shortened by 5 bases and J by 2 bases, with 9 bases between the two germline ends. The CDR3 is 13 residues long. The CDR3 sequence: CASSRQEQETQYF. The CDR3 DNA sequence: TGTGCCAGCAGTCGACAGGAACAAGAGACCCAGTACTTC.

The chain has TRBV7-9 and TRBJ2-5, with D unresolved. Trimming stripped 5 bases from V and 10 bases from J, with 14 bases between. Per germline, CDR1 SEHNR and CDR2 FQNEAQ (reference sequence). The CDR3 has 12 residues. The CDR3 loop is CASSVTGAIQYF. Here the CDR3 DNA reads TGTGCCAGCAGCGTGACCGGAGCGATCCAGTACTTC. Based on the CDR3 plus reference TRBV7-9 and TRBJ2-5, the full variable domain is DTGVSQNPRHKITKRGQNVTFRCDPISEHNRLYWYRQTLGQGPEFLTYFQNEAQLEKSRLLSDRFSAERPKGSFSTLEIQRTEQGDSAMYLCASSVTGAIQYFGPGTRLLVL.

The DNA of the CDR3 is TGTGCCAGTAGTATAGGTCCGGGGACTTCCTACAATGAGCAGTTCTTC. It codes for CASSIGPGTSYNEQFF. This chain joins TRBV19 and TRBJ2-1; perhaps TRBD2 as D (6 bases). V was cut by 1 base and J by 1 base, with 11 bases left in between. The germline CDR1 and CDR2 sequences are LNHDA and SQIVND (reference sequence). CDR3 length: 16 residues.

This chain joins TRBV9 and TRBJ2-7; weak D call: TRBD1 (8 bases). V lost 7 bases to trimming and J lost 2 bases, with 13 bases between them. Germline assignment: CDR1 SGDLS and CDR2 YYNGEE. The CDR3 runs 13 residues. This CDR3 reads CASGGDRPYEQYF. CDR3 nucleotides: TGTGCCAGCGGGGGGGACAGGCCCTACGAGCAGTACTTC.

The chain joins TRBV9 to TRBJ1-2, with TRBD1 as a possible D gene (5 bases). The CDR3 is made up of 16 amino acids. V dropped 3 bases and J dropped 7 bases, with 22 bases sitting between them. Germline values: CDR1 SGDLS, CDR2 YYNGEE. The CDR3 reads CASSAETVEGPAGYTF. CDR3 DNA: TGTGCCAGCAGCGCAGAAACCGTGGAGGGACCAGCTGGCTACACCTTC.

The chain links TRBV5-1 to TRBJ2-5; a weak D match, TRBD2 (6 bases). This CDR3 contains 14 residues. Germline loops: CDR1 SGHRS, CDR2 YFSETQ. Trimming took 2 bases from V and 2 from J, leaving 10 bases between them. This CDR3 is CASSFSAGQETQYF. As DNA, the CDR3 is TGCGCCAGCAGCTTCTCAGCGGGTCAAGAGACCCAGTACTTC.

The rearrangement links TRBV6-5 to TRBJ2-1, with 15 bases that match TRBD2. The J segment lost 6 bases and the V segment lost 10 bases, leaving 7 bases of the junction unmatched. Per the germline V gene, CDR1 is MNHEY and CDR2 is SVGAGI. The CDR3 spans 15 residues. The CDR3 DNA is TGTGCCACCGGACTAGCGGGAGGGCCACGCAATGAGCAGTTCTTC. Translated: CATGLAGGPRNEQFF.

The chain combines TRBV11-2 with TRBJ2-1, with TRBD2 matching 8 bases. This CDR3 is 18 amino acids long. The germline V gene encodes CDR1 SGHAT and CDR2 FQNNGV. Trimming cost V 3 bases and J 0 bases; bases outside gene matches: 10. In nucleotides, the CDR3 is TGTGCCAGCAGCTTTTTTCCAACTAGCGGCAGCTCCTACAATGAGCAGTTCTTC. Amino acids: CASSFFPTSGSSYNEQFF. The entire variable domain, with the rest obtained from reference TRBV11-2 and TRBJ2-1, is as follows: EAGVAQSPRYKIIEKRQSVAFWCNPISGHATLYWYQQILGQGPKLLIQFQNNGVVDDSQLPKDRFSAERLKGVDSTLKIQPAKLEDSAVYLCASSFFPTSGSSYNEQFFGPGTRLTVL.

This rearrangement joins TRBV13 to TRBJ1-3, with 8 bases fitting TRBD1. V lost 4 bases to trimming and J lost 0 bases; unmatched junction nucleotides: 8. The CDR3 consists of 17 residues. Germline CDR1 PRHDT, CDR2 FYEKMQ (reference sequence). This CDR3 reads CASSSETGAPSGNTIYF. CDR3 in DNA: TGTGCCAGCAGCTCCGAGACAGGGGCTCCCTCTGGAAACACCATATATTTT.

The V and J genes are TRBV11-2 and TRBJ2-5; tentative D call: TRBD1 (6 bases). Trimming stripped 3 bases from V and 4 bases from J, with 15 bases between. The CDR3 is 15 amino acids. CDR1 is SGHAT and CDR2 is FQNNGV in the germline V gene. CDR3 region: CASSFPQGKGETQYF. The DNA for the CDR3 is TGTGCCAGCAGCTTCCCGCAGGGGAAAGGAGAGACCCAGTACTTC.

The CDR3 nucleotides read TGTGCCAGCAGCTTAGCCCGTGAGACCCAGTACTTC. Translated, it gives CASSLARETQYF. This chain joins TRBV7-2 and TRBJ2-5; D call uncertain. CDR1 and CDR2 from the germline V gene are SGHTA and FQGNSA. The CDR3 consists of 12 residues. The V gene lost 0 bases and the J gene lost 5 bases, with 4 bases spanning the gap. Full variable domain (remainder filled in from reference TRBV7-2 and TRBJ2-5): GAGVSQSPSNKVTEKGKDVELRCDPISGHTALYWYRQSLGQGLEFLIYFQGNSAPDKSGLPSDRFSAERTGGSVSTLTIQRTQQEDSAVYLCASSLARETQYFGPGTRLLVL.

V gene TRBV11-2 combines with J gene TRBJ1-2; 7 nucleotides align to TRBD1. The V gene end was trimmed by 4 bases and the J gene end by 6 bases; junction bases not matched to a gene: 20. Germline CDR1 SGHAT, CDR2 FQNNGV. This CDR3 spans 18 amino acids. DNA for the CDR3: TGTGCCAGCAGCTCCATCAGCAGGGGGACCACTATCGGGGATGGCTACACCTTC. It translates to CASSSISRGTTIGDGYTF. Full variable domain (remainder filled in from reference TRBV11-2 and TRBJ1-2): EAGVAQSPRYKIIEKRQSVAFWCNPISGHATLYWYQQILGQGPKLLIQFQNNGVVDDSQLPKDRFSAERLKGVDSTLKIQPAKLEDSAVYLCASSSISRGTTIGDGYTFGSGTRLTVV.

The chain employs TRBV6-5 and TRBJ1-1, with 7 bases aligning to TRBD1. The CDR3 is 14 residues long. Germline CDR1 and CDR2: MNHEY and SVGAGI. The V gene end was trimmed by 5 bases and the J gene end by 7 bases; junction bases not matched to a gene: 10. CDR3 bases: TGTGCCAGCAGTCTCGACAGGGTGCGAGGTGAAGCTTTCTTT. This sequence encodes CASSLDRVRGEAFF.

The gene calls are TRBV19 and TRBJ1-2; 10 bases align to TRBD1. The CDR3 is 16 amino acids. V was pared by 7 bases and J by 2 bases, with 10 bases of the junction left unmatched. Germline lookup yields CDR1 LNHDA and CDR2 SQIVND (reference sequence). This CDR3 reads CASKVTGGELNYGYTF. For the CDR3, the DNA is TGTGCCAGTAAGGTGACAGGGGGCGAATTAAACTATGGCTACACCTTC.

This rearrangement joins TRBV7-9 to TRBJ1-2, with D maybe TRBD1 (6 bases). CDR3 length equals 14 residues. The germline CDR1 and CDR2 sequences are SEHNR and FQNEAQ (reference sequence). V lost 3 bases and J 4 bases, leaving 12 bases between the germline ends. The CDR3 DNA sequence: TGTGCCAGCAGCTTTCCGGACAGAACCTATGGCTACACCTTC. Protein sequence: CASSFPDRTYGYTF.

The chain recombines TRBV18 with TRBJ1-1; D remains ambiguous. The CDR3 length is 13 residues. From germline, CDR1 is KGHSH and CDR2 LQKENI. Trimming left V 1 base short and J 7 bases short, with 10 bases between. The CDR3 nucleotides are TGTGCCAGCTCACCACTTGGGCAAGGTGAAGCTTTCTTT. Protein product: CASSPLGQGEAFF. The full variable domain, with the rest looked up from reference TRBV18 and TRBJ1-1, is NAGVMQNPRHLVRRRGQEARLRCSPMKGHSHVYWYRQLPEEGLKFMVYLQKENIIDESGMPKERFSAEFPKEGPSILRIQQVVRGDSAAYFCASSPLGQGEAFFGQGTRLTVV.

The rearrangement uses TRBV4-2 and TRBJ2-1; perhaps TRBD2 as D (5 bases). V lost 4 bases and J lost 6, with 10 bases in between. This CDR3 spans 13 amino acids. Germline CDR1 is LGHNA and CDR2 is YNFKEQ. CDR3 residues: CASSPLAANEQFF. The CDR3 DNA reads as TGTGCCAGCAGCCCCCTAGCCGCCAATGAGCAGTTCTTC.

About this clone: Mismatch with germline at one junction end may stem from a read error. The CDR3 protein is CASSVVGTNTQYF. The CDR3 nucleotides read TGTGCCAGCAGCGTAGTGGGCACAAATACGCAGTATTTT. This chain connects TRBV9 to TRBJ2-3, with unresolved D. This CDR3 has 13 amino acids. CDR1 and CDR2 from the germline V gene are SGDLS and YYNGEE.

The gene calls are TRBV19 and TRBJ2-2; TRBD1 might be the D (5 bases). This CDR3 is 14 amino acids long. Germline V lookup: CDR1 LNHDA, CDR2 SQIVND (reference sequence). Trimming left V 3 bases short and J 3 bases short, with 8 bases between. In DNA, the CDR3 is TGTGCCAGTAGTATCTCAGGGTACACCGGGGAGCTGTTTTTT. This gives the protein CASSISGYTGELFF.

The J gene is TRBJ2-3, the V gene TRBV4-1; D unresolved. The germline V gene has CDR1 MGHRA and CDR2 YSYEKL. The V end was cut by 1 base, the J end by 1 base, with 12 bases between. The CDR3 sequence is 16 residues long. CDR3 amino acids: CASSQVFSFGTDTQYF. The DNA of the CDR3 is TGCGCCAGCAGCCAAGTATTTAGCTTCGGCACAGATACGCAGTATTTT.

This rearrangement joins TRBV19 to TRBJ2-2; possible D gene TRBD1, 6 bases. Germline assignment: CDR1 LNHDA and CDR2 SQIVND (reference sequence). The V and J ends lost 6 bases and 3 bases respectively, with 11 bases between them. The CDR3 has 14 amino acids. This chain's CDR3 is CASSRDTYTGELFF. The CDR3 nucleotides read TGTGCCAGTAGCCGGGACACCTACACCGGGGAGCTGTTTTTT. Full variable domain (remainder filled in from reference TRBV19 and TRBJ2-2): DGGITQSPKYLFRKEGQNVTLSCEQNLNHDAMYWYRQDPGQGLRLIYYSQIVNDFQKGDIAEGYSVSREKKESFPLTVTSAQKNPTAFYLCASSRDTYTGELFFGEGSRLTVL.

The genes are TRBV7-2 and TRBJ2-5; 10 bases fit TRBD2. Germline loops: CDR1 SGHTA, CDR2 FQGNSA. After removal of 0 bases from V and 0 bases from J, the junction contained 7 bases not matched to a gene. The CDR3 has 18 residues. This chain's CDR3 is CASSLASLLAGHQETQYF. In DNA, the CDR3 is TGTGCCAGCAGCTTAGCGTCATTACTAGCGGGGCACCAAGAGACCCAGTACTTC. Together with reference TRBV7-2 and TRBJ2-5, the CDR3 gives the full variable domain: GAGVSQSPSNKVTEKGKDVELRCDPISGHTALYWYRQSLGQGLEFLIYFQGNSAPDKSGLPSDRFSAERTGGSVSTLTIQRTQQEDSAVYLCASSLASLLAGHQETQYFGPGTRLLVL.

This clone was recorded a few times. The chain links TRBV5-4 to TRBJ2-1, with 10 bases that match TRBD1. The CDR3 sequence is 16 residues long. Trimming took 4 bases from V and 4 from J; bases not matched to a gene: 8. The germline gives CDR1 SGHNT, CDR2 YYREEE (reference sequence). CDR3 protein: CASSPTGGARYNEQFF. The CDR3 DNA sequence: TGTGCCAGCAGCCCGACAGGGGGCGCCCGGTACAATGAGCAGTTCTTC.

The gene calls are TRBV7-2 and TRBJ2-7; 7 bases line up with TRBD2. CDR1 and CDR2 from the germline V gene are SGHTA and FQGNSA. V gave up 5 bases and J gave up 1 base; unmatched junction bases: 8. The CDR3 runs 15 residues. The CDR3 nucleotides are TGTGCCAGCAGCCTACGGTTTAGCGGGTCCTACGAGCAGTACTTC. Translated, it gives CASSLRFSGSYEQYF.

The rearrangement uses TRBV6-4 and TRBJ2-3, with 11 nucleotides matching TRBD2. The junction had 2 bases not matched to a gene; V was cut back by 0 bases and J by 3 bases. Germline V gene data show CDR1 as MRHNA and CDR2 as SNTAGT. CDR3 length equals 16 residues. CDR3 residues: CASSDSSSGGTDTQYF. In DNA, the CDR3 is TGTGCCAGCAGTGACTCTTCTAGCGGGGGGACAGATACGCAGTATTTT.

This clone was seen a single time. The J gene is TRBJ2-6, the V gene TRBV9; a possible D gene is TRBD1 (6 bases). This CDR3 has 18 amino acids. Trimming took 4 bases from V and 0 from J, leaving 17 bases between them. Looked up from germline, CDR1 is SGDLS and CDR2 is YYNGEE. The CDR3 DNA reads as TGTGCCAGCAGCACCCATTGGAGGACAGACTCTGGGGCCAACGTCCTGACTTTC. Its protein is CASSTHWRTDSGANVLTF. The full variable domain, completed using reference TRBV9 and TRBJ2-6, is DSGVTQTPKHLITATGQRVTLRCSPRSGDLSVYWYQQSLDQGLQFLIQYYNGEERAKGNILERFSAQQFPDLHSELNLSSLELGDSALYFCASSTHWRTDSGANVLTFGAGSRLTVL.

This clone was seen a single time. The rearrangement joins TRBV5-4 to TRBJ1-2; the match to TRBD1 covers 8 bases. Germline V CDR1 and CDR2: SGHNT, YYREEE (reference sequence). The CDR3 is 16 residues long. V lost 0 bases and J lost 8; bases outside the gene matches: 12. CDR3 sequence (DNA): TGTGCCAGCAGCTTGGCCAGTGTCAGGGGGCATATCGGCTACACCTTC. Protein: CASSLASVRGHIGYTF.

The chain has TRBV30 and TRBJ1-5; 7 nucleotides match TRBD1. The V and J ends lost 2 bases and 3 bases, in that order; junction bases with no gene match: 4. CDR1 is GTSNPN and CDR2 is SVGIG in the germline V gene (reference sequence). The CDR3 runs 14 residues. The CDR3: CAWSNRGLNQPQHF. CDR3 in DNA: TGTGCCTGGAGTAACAGGGGTCTCAATCAGCCCCAGCATTTT.

This chain connects TRBV2 to TRBJ2-1, with D tentatively TRBD1 (6 bases). The germline CDR1 and CDR2 sequences are SNHLY and FYNNEI. Trimming removed 7 bases from V and 6 bases from J, with 19 bases in between. The CDR3 consists of 15 residues. The CDR3: CASTSWGPGSNEQFF. The CDR3 DNA follows: TGTGCCAGCACATCCTGGGGGCCAGGGAGCAATGAGCAGTTCTTC. Filled out from reference TRBV2 and TRBJ2-1, the complete variable domain reads EPEVTQTPSHQVTQMGQEVILRCVPISNHLYFYWYRQILGQKVEFLVSFYNNEISEKSEIFDDQFSVERPDGSNFTLKIRSTKLEDSAMYFCASTSWGPGSNEQFFGPGTRLTVL.

V gene TRBV11-2 combines with J gene TRBJ2-1; perhaps TRBD2 as D (6 bases). V gave up 3 bases and J gave up 1 base, with 10 bases separating them. This CDR3 is 15 amino acids long. Looked up from germline, CDR1 is SGHAT and CDR2 is FQNNGV. CDR3 region: CASSFGGNSYNEQFF. CDR3 nucleotides: TGTGCCAGCAGCTTTGGCGGGAATTCCTACAATGAGCAGTTCTTC.

The CDR3 loop is CASSLVATGYYNEQFF. CDR3 sequence (DNA): TGTGCCAGCAGCTTAGTTGCGACAGGCTACTACAATGAGCAGTTCTTC. The chain recombines TRBV7-2 with TRBJ2-1; D is perhaps TRBD1 (6 bases). The germline CDR1 and CDR2 sequences are SGHTA and FQGNSA. CDR3 length equals 16 residues. Between the trimmed V and J ends, which lost 1 base and 3 bases, there was a span of 13 bases.

This clone appeared once. CDR3 DNA sequence: TGCGCCAGCAGCCAAGAGGGCCAGGGCATAGCTGAAGCTTTCTTT. This encodes CASSQEGQGIAEAFF. The gene calls are TRBV4-3 and TRBJ1-1, with a weak D call TRBD1 (5 bases). Trimming took off 0 bases at V and 6 bases at J, with 14 bases between the two ends. The length of the CDR3 is 15 residues. CDR1 and CDR2 (germline): LGHNA, YSLEER.